This T cell receptor beta chain appears in the sequencing data of a study of T cells after yellow fever vaccination. Turning to the study itself: Low-cell-number fractions were prepared with SMART-Seq v4 Ultra Low Input. Overall study findings and caveats: The secondary T-cell response peaked on day 5, not day 15, but was weaker.

Germline V gene sequence: CDR1 LGHNA, CDR2 YNFKEQ. There are 14 residues in the CDR3. The V gene lost 1 base and the J gene lost 2 bases, with 8 bases spanning the gap. Each CDR3 protein gets one entry after TCRdb re-called the 5' RACE reads with MiXCR. The sample has just over 250,000 distinct CDR3 sequences, 5.2% seen once; the top ten hold roughly 3%. With respect to this clonotype: The antigen is unknown.

The rearrangement uses TRBV4-2 and TRBJ2-5; D is uncertain. Source: CD4+ T cells sorted from PBMCs, taken on the day of the yellow fever booster vaccination. The receptor's source is a man aged 18 to 35 who received the YFV17D yellow fever vaccine. The CDR3 reads CASSQVGPQETQYF. The CDR3 region has the DNA TGTGCCAGCAGCCAAGTGGGCCCACAAGAGACCCAGTACTTC.